This T cell receptor beta chain was identified in a study of blood T cell repertoires in COVID-19. Original processing notes: Amplification of reference gene primers was used by the study to estimate nucleated cell counts. Sequencing was performed with immunoSEQ multiplex PCR; in TCRdb, only in-frame clones are kept and a portion is missing. The V and J calls and the clone size are those of that table, but D and trimming were determined from the DNA. The sample yields 130,000 to 150,000 clones, 79% seen once. The CDR3 has 12 residues. Trimming removed 4 bases from V and 14 bases from J; junction bases left unmatched: 10. Germline V gene data show CDR1 as MGHDK and CDR2 as SYGVNS. This clone was observed a handful of times.

This clonotype originated in a woman in her 70s with COVID-19, enrolled during active disease. The source material was peripheral blood. The chain is built from TRBV25-1 and TRBJ2-5, with TRBD1 matching over 7 bases. CDR3 protein: CASSASWDSPYF. The DNA for the CDR3 is TGTGCCAGCAGTGCCTCCTGGGACAGTCCCTACTTC.